This TCR beta chain appears in the sequencing data of a study of T cells expressing NK-cell markers. Study in general: With respect to HCMV, seven of the eight sequenced donors were seropositive, and one was seronegative. Broader study findings: Where a handful of donors were concerned, these clonotypes also led the CD3+CD56-NKG2C+ fraction.

About this clonotype: Antigen: not known.

The CDR3 sequence is 13 residues long. Germline CDR1 reads SQVTM; CDR2 reads ANQGSEA. TCRdb re-called the 5' RACE reads; one entry per CDR3 protein, DNA not given. The table for this sample gives 250,000 or so distinct CDR3 sequences. The sequence was obtained from a woman between 18 and 75 years old in good health. The sequencing input was blood T cells: a sorted CD56 or NKG2C T cell subset, CD4+ or CD8+ T cells, or bulk PBMC T cells (not recorded which). The chain employs TRBV29-1 and TRBJ1-1; the TCRdb call, TRBD1, lacks DNA for checking. CDR3 protein: CSVAPGIGAEAFF.